These 18 T cell receptor beta chains originate from one sample sequenced in a study of a mutant IDH1 vaccine in newly diagnosed glioma. TCRdb keeps only in-frame clones here, not all; method: immunoSEQ multiplex PCR. The table records around 92,000 clones, around 90% of them present only once. Time point here: baseline, week 1 (first vaccination visit). Treatment defined: pre-vaccination baseline after standard-of-care therapy. Source: PBMCs, taken from a glioma patient treated with radiotherapy, temozolomide or both. These receptors were collected from a woman aged 50 to 60 with glioma.

J is TRBJ2-5 and V is TRBV6-1; D is unclear. CDR1 is MNHNS, CDR2 SASEGT, per germline. V was clipped by 0 bases and J by 3 bases, with 8 bases between them. CDR3 length: 14 amino acids. The CDR3 bases are TGTGCCAGCAGTGAAGCCGGTGGGGAAGAGACCCAGTACTTC. This encodes CASSEAGGEETQYF.

The chain is built from TRBV27 and TRBJ2-3, with TRBD2 identical over 8 bases. The CDR3 runs to 13 residues. CDR1 MNHEY and CDR2 SMNVEV come from the germline V gene (reference sequence). CDR3 coding DNA: TGTGCTTCCACTAGCGGAGCTACAGATACGCAGTATTTT. Amino acids: CASTSGATDTQYF.

This clone has only one observation. This chain connects TRBV7-9 to TRBJ1-4, with 7 bases matching TRBD1. CDR1 is SEHNR, CDR2 FQNEAQ, per germline (reference sequence). This CDR3 region has 14 residues. V was pared by 2 bases and J by 5 bases, with 2 bases of the junction left unmatched. CDR3 sequence: CASSLQGGNEKLFF. The CDR3, as DNA: TGTGCCAGCAGCTTACAGGGGGGGAATGAAAAACTGTTTTTT.

This chain connects TRBV7-2 to TRBJ2-7, with TRBD2 identical over 9 bases. V lost 1 base, J lost 6 bases, and 7 bases stayed unmatched. There are 15 residues in the CDR3. Germline V gene data show CDR1 as SGHTA and CDR2 as FQGNSA. In DNA, the CDR3 is TGTGCCAGCAGCTTAGAGGGCGGGAGGGCCAGCGAGCAGTACTTC. Translation gives CASSLEGGRASEQYF.

The CDR3 region is CASSQRGTGGTDTQYF. As DNA, the CDR3 is TGCGCCAGCAGCCAGCGGGGGACAGGGGGCACAGATACGCAGTATTTT. This chain connects TRBV4-1 to TRBJ2-3; 10 bases are a match to TRBD1. The CDR3 covers 16 residues. V lost 3 bases and J lost 1; bases outside the gene matches: 4. Germline-derived CDR1 and CDR2 are MGHRA and YSYEKL.

The V and J genes are TRBV2 and TRBJ2-5; D call uncertain. The CDR3 runs 15 residues. The germline V gene encodes CDR1 SNHLY and CDR2 FYNNEI. Trimming stripped 9 bases from V and 0 bases from J, with 17 bases between. The CDR3: CASIRGRLYQETQYF. CDR3 nucleotides: TGTGCCAGTATCCGAGGTCGACTCTACCAAGAGACCCAGTACTTC.

J is TRBJ2-7 and V is TRBV5-6, with 8 bases fitting TRBD1. The V gene's germline CDR1 is SGHDT and CDR2 YYEEEE. V lost 3 bases, J lost 0 bases, and 5 bases stayed unmatched. CDR3 length: 15 residues. The CDR3 DNA reads as TGTGCCAGCAGCTCAGGGGGCCATACCTCCTACGAGCAGTACTTC. Its protein is CASSSGGHTSYEQYF.

The chain employs TRBV7-9 and TRBJ2-1; D remains unclear. The CDR3 loop spans 13 amino acids. V lost 0 bases, J lost 6 bases, and 6 bases lay in between. The germline CDR1 and CDR2 sequences are SEHNR and FQNEAQ (reference sequence). The CDR3 DNA sequence: TGTGCCAGCAGCTTAGCTCTTAGCAATGAGCAGTTCTTC. Its protein is CASSLALSNEQFF.

There are a few counts of this clone. A read error may account for a junction end that differs from germline. The CDR3 is CASSLGRLASTF. The DNA for the CDR3 is TGTGCCAGCAGCTTAGGACGACTAGCGAGCACCTTC. The V and J genes are TRBV7-8 and TRBJ2-7; 8 bases match TRBD2. Germline loops: CDR1 SGHVS, CDR2 FQNEAQ. The CDR3 contains 12 residues.

The rearrangement links TRBV9 to TRBJ2-1; 7 bases fit TRBD2. CDR3 length: 14 amino acids. The ends lost 4 bases at V and 6 bases at J; junction bases unmatched: 7. CDR1 and CDR2 (germline): SGDLS, YYNGEE. The CDR3 sequence is CASSQGGQINEQFF. CDR3 nucleotides: TGTGCCAGCAGCCAGGGAGGGCAGATCAATGAGCAGTTCTTC. Combining the CDR3 with reference TRBV9 and TRBJ2-1 gives the whole variable domain DSGVTQTPKHLITATGQRVTLRCSPRSGDLSVYWYQQSLDQGLQFLIQYYNGEERAKGNILERFSAQQFPDLHSELNLSSLELGDSALYFCASSQGGQINEQFFGPGTRLTVL.

The chain employs TRBV18 and TRBJ1-4; D ambiguous. V lost 3 bases and J lost 0, with 5 bases in between. CDR1 KGHSH and CDR2 LQKENI come from the germline V gene. The CDR3 is 14 amino acids. Written as DNA, the CDR3 is TGTGCCAGCTCACCTAGCGCAACTAATGAAAAACTGTTTTTT. Its protein is CASSPSATNEKLFF.

The V gene is TRBV5-1, the J gene TRBJ2-7, with D unresolved. The CDR3 spans 13 residues. Germline V gene data show CDR1 as SGHRS and CDR2 as YFSETQ. Between the trimmed V and J ends, which lost 2 bases and 3 bases, there was a span of 9 bases. The CDR3 DNA reads as TGCGCCAGCAGCTTCCTACATAACTACGAGCAGTACTTC. Translation gives CASSFLHNYEQYF.

The rearrangement uses TRBV9 and TRBJ1-4; 7 positions agree with TRBD1. Germline assignment: CDR1 SGDLS and CDR2 YYNGEE. Trimming removed 2 bases from V and 0 bases from J; junction bases left unmatched: 1. There are 15 residues in the CDR3. This chain's CDR3 is CASSVQGATNEKLFF. In nucleotides, the CDR3 is TGTGCCAGCAGCGTTCAGGGGGCAACTAATGAAAAACTGTTTTTT.

This chain connects TRBV19 to TRBJ2-3, with D perhaps assigned TRBD1 or TRBD2 (5 bases each). The CDR3 is made up of 14 amino acids. The germline CDR1 and CDR2 sequences are LNHDA and SQIVND (reference sequence). V was clipped by 6 bases and J by 2 bases, with 12 bases between them. Here the CDR3 reads CASRGENPTDTQYF. CDR3 DNA: TGTGCCAGTAGGGGGGAGAACCCCACAGATACGCAGTATTTT.

This chain links TRBV9 with TRBJ2-3; 10 nucleotides line up with TRBD2. The CDR3 length is 14 residues. With 4 bases clipped from V and 6 bases from J, the junction kept 5 bases outside the gene matches. CDR1 and CDR2 from the germline V gene are SGDLS and YYNGEE. CDR3 sequence (DNA): TGTGCCAGCAGCCCTAGCGGGAGCGGGGATACGCAGTATTTT. It codes for CASSPSGSGDTQYF. Full variable domain (missing parts from reference TRBV9 and TRBJ2-3): DSGVTQTPKHLITATGQRVTLRCSPRSGDLSVYWYQQSLDQGLQFLIQYYNGEERAKGNILERFSAQQFPDLHSELNLSSLELGDSALYFCASSPSGSGDTQYFGPGTRLTVL.

The chain combines TRBV5-4 with TRBJ1-4, with D possibly matching TRBD1 (6 bases). With 4 bases removed from V and 7 bases from J, the gap between germline ends came to 14 bases. The CDR3 runs to 14 residues. CDR1 is SGHNT, CDR2 YYREEE, per germline (reference sequence). CDR3 amino acids: CASSLRQAGEKLFF. The CDR3 bases are TGTGCCAGCAGCCTAAGACAGGCCGGTGAAAAACTGTTTTTT.

This chain connects TRBV2 to TRBJ2-7; a possible D gene is TRBD2 (5 bases). Germline CDR1 reads SNHLY; CDR2 reads FYNNEI. The CDR3 totals 15 residues. Deletions cut 1 base from V and 7 bases from J, with 17 bases between. The CDR3 here is CASSEVPTKSGEQYF. The CDR3, as DNA: TGTGCCAGCAGTGAAGTCCCGACTAAGTCGGGAGAGCAGTACTTC.

The gene calls are TRBV9 and TRBJ1-1, with 8 bases fitting TRBD1. CDR1 is SGDLS and CDR2 is YYNGEE in the germline V gene. The CDR3 consists of 15 residues. V dropped 4 bases and J dropped 5; count of bases not matched to a gene: 10. This CDR3 is CASSPYQGAATEAFF. CDR3 nucleotides: TGTGCCAGCAGCCCCTACCAGGGGGCTGCTACTGAAGCTTTCTTT.